This T cell receptor beta chain was documented in a study of type 1 and type 2 diabetes patients. Whole-study context: Sequencing for the whole study yielded roughly 19 million paired-end reads. Study-wide findings and caveats: Type 2 diabetes and control samples shared highly correlated V and J usage, averaging around 0.97.

CDR1 MNHEY and CDR2 SMNVEV come from the germline V gene (reference sequence). The V gene lost 2 bases and the J gene lost 0 bases, with 13 bases spanning the gap. The CDR3 length is 16 residues. The PCR template was genomic DNA. Amplification of the beta chain CDR3 used 30 forward and 13 reverse multiplex primers. One entry per CDR3 protein, called by TCRdb with MiXCR from the multiplex PCR reads. Of 270,000 or so distinct CDR3 sequences in the sample, 40% to 50% were seen once. Worth noting for this clonotype: Its antigen is not known.

This clonotype originated in a man between 18 and 35 years old with type 2 diabetes. Sequencing was done on a sample of peripheral blood mononuclear cells (PBMCs). The chain combines TRBV27 with TRBJ1-2; no firm D call. The CDR3 protein is CASSLKGSFANYGYTF. Written as DNA, the CDR3 is TGTGCCAGCAGTTTAAAAGGGAGTTTCGCTAACTATGGCTACACCTTC.